This T cell receptor beta chain was sequenced during a study of metastatic and nonmetastatic thyroid tumors. Every patient underwent thyroid surgery untreated. As handled by the study authors: Using the CDR3 differences seen across clinicopathological groups, the authors built a distant-metastasis classifier for papillary thyroid cancer, which was meant to discriminate distant-metastatic patients. TCRdb re-called the PCR reads via MiXCR. The V and J calls were not made by the authors but by TCRdb's processing. The table shows about 12,000 clones, with about 33% occurring only once. The sample taken for sequencing was tumor tissue. The source is a female donor with papillary thyroid cancer or a benign thyroid nodule (not recorded which). Some clones in this sample may be carry-over from other donors' samples.

CDR3 region: CASIAQRGETQYF. In DNA, the CDR3 is TGTGCCAGCATTGCACAGAGGGGGGAGACCCAGTACTTC. The V and J genes are TRBV2 and TRBJ2-5; tentative D call: TRBD1 (6 bases). The CDR3 covers 13 residues. Germline loops: CDR1 SNHLY, CDR2 FYNNEI. The V gene lost 7 bases and the J gene lost 5 bases, with 14 bases spanning the gap.